This TCR beta chain was observed in a study of shared clonotypes between healthy human individuals. Note on this clone: What it recognizes is unknown. The sample holds other DNA sequences that translate to the same CDR3.

Study-wide findings and caveats: Sharing across four donors was highest in naive CD4 (approximately 5%) and lowest in memory CD8 (around 0.4%). The study found lower generation probabilities in non-shared clonotypes than in those shared by all four donors. Expectations were that clonotype sharing among donors would be affected by sequencing depth.

Some clones are missing from TCRdb's copy, which holds only in-frame ones; the method was immunoSEQ multiplex PCR. The data contain about 2.4 million clones, roughly nine tenths of them singletons. In germline, CDR1 is SGHVS, CDR2 FNYEAQ. The CDR3 is made up of 15 amino acids. Unmatched junction bases numbered 3, after V lost 5 bases and J lost 4 bases. The chain joins TRBV7-6 to TRBJ2-1, with 12 bases aligning to TRBD2. The sequence was obtained from a man between 18 and 29 years old in good health. Sequencing was done on a sample of naive CD4+ T cells sorted from blood. Subset described: CD45RA+ positively selected. The CDR3 DNA reads TGTGCCAGCAGCGGTGGGACTAGCGGGTACAATGAGCAGTTCTTC. This sequence encodes CASSGGTSGYNEQFF.